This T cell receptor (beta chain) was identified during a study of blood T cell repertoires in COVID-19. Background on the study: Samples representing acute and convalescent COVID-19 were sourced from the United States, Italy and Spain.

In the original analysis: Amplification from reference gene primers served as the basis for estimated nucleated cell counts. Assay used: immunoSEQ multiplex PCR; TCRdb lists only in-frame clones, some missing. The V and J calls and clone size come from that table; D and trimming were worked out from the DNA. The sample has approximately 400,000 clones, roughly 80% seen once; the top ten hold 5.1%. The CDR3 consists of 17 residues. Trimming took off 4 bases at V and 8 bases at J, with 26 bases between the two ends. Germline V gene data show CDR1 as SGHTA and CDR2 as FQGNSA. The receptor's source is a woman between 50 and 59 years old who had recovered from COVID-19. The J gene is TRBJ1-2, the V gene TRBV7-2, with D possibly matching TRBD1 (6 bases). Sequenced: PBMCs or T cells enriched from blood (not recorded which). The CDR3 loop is CASSYKTSRTVWMGYTF. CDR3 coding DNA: TGTGCCAGCAGCTATAAAACCTCTCGGACAGTCTGGATGGGCTACACCTTC. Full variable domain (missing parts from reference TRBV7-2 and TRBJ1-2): GAGVSQSPSNKVTEKGKDVELRCDPISGHTALYWYRQSLGQGLEFLIYFQGNSAPDKSGLPSDRFSAERTGGSVSTLTIQRTQQEDSAVYLCASSYKTSRTVWMGYTFGSGTRLTVV.